Below are 22 T cell receptor beta chains sequenced from a single sample in a study of T cell repertoires in cytomegalovirus infection. No antigen has been identified for these receptors. TCRdb reprocessed the reads via MiXCR and lists one record per CDR3 protein. This table holds around 100,000 distinct CDR3 sequences, roughly 40% found once. The specimen was CD8+ T cells from cultured PBMCs, collected from culture after CMV antigen stimulation. Receptor source: a human donor in good health (CMV status not recorded). Some clones in this sample may be carry-over from other donors' samples.

V and J are TRBV7-6 and TRBJ2-7; D is perhaps TRBD2 (6 bases). The CDR3 consists of 14 residues. The germline V and J ends were trimmed by 1 base and 2 bases, with 9 bases remaining between them. Germline values: CDR1 SGHVS, CDR2 FNYEAQ. CDR3 DNA: TGTGCCAGCAGCTTAGGGGGGGAACCCTACGAGCAGTACTTC. Its protein is CASSLGGEPYEQYF.

This chain joins TRBV7-6 and TRBJ2-6, with TRBD1 as a possible D gene (6 bases). The germline V and J ends were trimmed by 5 bases and 1 base, with 9 bases remaining between them. CDR3 length: 15 residues. CDR1 and CDR2 (germline): SGHVS, FNYEAQ. In DNA, the CDR3 is TGTGCCAGCAGCACTACAGGGTCTGGGGCCAACGTCCTGACTTTC. This codes for CASSTTGSGANVLTF.

This clonotype has more than one count but fewer than ten. The chain recombines TRBV7-6 with TRBJ2-6, with 7 nucleotides matching TRBD2. Germline V gene sequence: CDR1 SGHVS, CDR2 FNYEAQ. The CDR3 spans 15 residues. V dropped 5 bases and J dropped 0; count of bases not matched to a gene: 1. CDR3 DNA: TGTGCCAGCAGCGGCGGGGGCTCTGGGGCCAACGTCCTGACTTTC. Encoded protein: CASSGGGSGANVLTF.

In its sample, this clonotype was seen many times. The rearrangement uses TRBV7-2 and TRBJ2-3; D unresolved. Trimming took 0 bases from V and 2 from J, leaving 6 bases between them. Germline V CDR1 and CDR2: SGHTA, FQGNSA. The CDR3 contains 14 residues. The CDR3 spells CASSLALSTDTQYF. Written as DNA, the CDR3 is TGTGCCAGCAGCTTAGCGCTCTCCACAGATACGCAGTATTTT.

The chain links TRBV12-3 or TRBV12-4 to TRBJ2-1; D remains ambiguous. The V and J ends lost 1 base and 4 bases respectively, with 14 bases between them. This CDR3 has 16 amino acids. The CDR3 spells CASSLGVDVVYNEQFF. The DNA of the CDR3 is TGTGCCAGCAGTTTAGGGGTGGATGTGGTATACAATGAGCAGTTCTTC.

The rearrangement links TRBV2 to TRBJ2-3; D is ambiguous. The germline V gene encodes CDR1 SNHLY and CDR2 FYNNEI. This CDR3 has 15 residues. The V and J ends lost 8 bases and 0 bases respectively, with 15 bases between them. CDR3: CASPSGTGSTDTQYF. Written as DNA, the CDR3 is TGTGCCAGCCCGTCAGGCACGGGTAGCACAGATACGCAGTATTTT.

The V call is TRBV11-2, the J call TRBJ2-5, with 10 bases matching TRBD1. The length of the CDR3 is 15 residues. CDR1 is SGHAT, CDR2 FQNNGV, per germline. The V gene end was trimmed by 5 bases and the J gene end by 2 bases; junction bases not matched to a gene: 5. CDR3 bases: TGTGCCAGCAGCGTGTGGACAGGGGGGCAAGAGACCCAGTACTTC. It yields the protein CASSVWTGGQETQYF. The full variable domain, its missing parts supplied by reference TRBV11-2 and TRBJ2-5, is EAGVAQSPRYKIIEKRQSVAFWCNPISGHATLYWYQQILGQGPKLLIQFQNNGVVDDSQLPKDRFSAERLKGVDSTLKIQPAKLEDSAVYLCASSVWTGGQETQYFGPGTRLLVL.

The CDR3 loop reads CASSQDAAQPQHF. In nucleotides, the CDR3 is TGTGCCAGCAGCCAAGATGCGGCTCAGCCCCAGCATTTT. V gene TRBV14 combines with J gene TRBJ1-5; D call uncertain. Germline V CDR1 and CDR2: SGHDN, FVKESK. Trimming took off 0 bases at V and 6 bases at J, with 6 bases between the two ends. The CDR3 has 13 amino acids.

The J gene is TRBJ2-7, the V gene TRBV27; D unresolved. The germline V and J ends were trimmed by 4 bases and 0 bases, with 7 bases remaining between them. Germline assignment: CDR1 MNHEY and CDR2 SMNVEV (reference sequence). The CDR3 is 13 residues long. The CDR3: CASSSLSSYEQYF. The DNA for the CDR3 is TGTGCCAGCAGTTCCCTGAGCTCCTACGAGCAGTACTTC.

This clonotype was observed at least ten times. This chain joins TRBV15 and TRBJ1-1; D uncertain. CDR3 length: 14 residues. V was clipped by 3 bases and J by 0 bases, with 8 bases between them. The V gene's germline CDR1 is LNHNV and CDR2 YYDKDF (reference sequence). The CDR3 protein is CATSSNRMNTEAFF. The CDR3 DNA is TGTGCCACCAGCAGTAATCGGATGAACACTGAAGCTTTCTTT.

This clonotype has a single count. V and J are TRBV7-9 and TRBJ1-1, with D possibly being TRBD1 (5 bases). V was cut by 5 bases and J by 1 base, with 14 bases left in between. The V gene's germline CDR1 is SEHNR and CDR2 FQNEAQ (reference sequence). CDR3 length equals 15 residues. The DNA of the CDR3 is TGTGCCAGCAGCGGGGGGGGGGGGTCGAACACTGAAGCTTTCTTT. This translates into CASSGGGGSNTEAFF.

This clonotype occurred many times. The rearrangement links TRBV9 to TRBJ2-1, with 12 bases that match TRBD2. The CDR3 runs to 16 residues. Looked up from germline, CDR1 is SGDLS and CDR2 is YYNGEE. J was trimmed by 3 bases and V by 4 bases; bases with no gene match: 5. This CDR3 is CASSFLTSGSYNEQFF. The CDR3 region has the DNA TGTGCCAGCAGCTTCCTGACTAGCGGGAGCTACAATGAGCAGTTCTTC. The variable domain in full, with the rest retrieved from reference TRBV9 and TRBJ2-1, is DSGVTQTPKHLITATGQRVTLRCSPRSGDLSVYWYQQSLDQGLQFLIQYYNGEERAKGNILERFSAQQFPDLHSELNLSSLELGDSALYFCASSFLTSGSYNEQFFGPGTRLTVL.

The J gene is TRBJ1-1, the V gene TRBV7-3; 7 bases map to TRBD1. The V gene end was trimmed by 0 bases and the J gene end by 4 bases; junction bases not matched to a gene: 8. Germline V lookup: CDR1 SGHTA, CDR2 FQGTGA. The CDR3 totals 16 residues. CDR3 in amino acids: CASSLTPRQGGTEAFF. CDR3 in DNA: TGTGCCAGCAGCTTAACTCCCAGACAGGGTGGCACTGAAGCTTTCTTT.

In this sample, this clonotype turned up a few times. V usage is TRBV28 and J usage is TRBJ2-1, with a weak D call TRBD1 (5 bases). V lost 3 bases, J lost 3 bases, and 12 bases lay in between. Germline values: CDR1 MDHEN, CDR2 SYDVKM. CDR3 length equals 15 residues. CDR3 loop: CASSLEQVNYNEQFF. For the CDR3, the DNA is TGTGCCAGCAGTTTGGAACAGGTGAACTACAATGAGCAGTTCTTC. The entire variable domain, with the rest obtained from reference TRBV28 and TRBJ2-1, is as follows: DVKVTQSSRYLVKRTGEKVFLECVQDMDHENMFWYRQDPGLGLRLIYFSYDVKMKEKGDIPEGYSVSREKKERFSLILESASTNQTSMYLCASSLEQVNYNEQFFGPGTRLTVL.

DNA of the CDR3: TGTGCCAGCAGTTACTCCCGGGGGGGCCGTGACGAGCAGTACTTC. Its protein product is CASSYSRGGRDEQYF. The chain employs TRBV6-6 and TRBJ2-7, with 8 bases lining up with TRBD2. Germline CDR1 is MNHNY and CDR2 is SVGAGI (reference sequence). J gave up 5 bases and V 0 bases, and 6 bases lay outside the gene matches. The CDR3 is made up of 15 amino acids.

The sample holds a few counts of this clonotype. This chain links TRBV7-8 with TRBJ2-7; possibly TRBD2 for D (6 bases). The CDR3 covers 15 residues. The germline CDR1 and CDR2 sequences are SGHVS and FQNEAQ. Trimming stripped 4 bases from V and 2 bases from J, with 15 bases between. The CDR3 DNA reads as TGTGCCAGCAGCTCCGGGACTCCCAAACCCTACGAGCAGTACTTC. Its protein is CASSSGTPKPYEQYF.

This clonotype was seen only a few times. The chain combines TRBV7-2 with TRBJ2-3; D remains ambiguous. The germline gives CDR1 SGHTA, CDR2 FQGNSA. The V gene lost 2 bases and the J gene lost 2 bases, with 14 bases spanning the gap. CDR3 length: 16 residues. In DNA, the CDR3 is TGTGCCAGCAGCTTATCCACATTGCCCCTCACAGATACGCAGTATTTT. It codes for CASSLSTLPLTDTQYF.

V usage is TRBV12-3 or TRBV12-4 and J usage is TRBJ2-5, with TRBD2 as a possible D gene (5 bases). V lost 6 bases to trimming and J lost 5 bases, with 19 bases between them. This CDR3 comprises 15 residues. The CDR3: CASSLRDGVGETQYF. In DNA, the CDR3 is TGTGCCAGCAGCCTACGAGACGGGGTGGGTGAGACCCAGTACTTC.

This clonotype was detected many times. V usage is TRBV7-2 and J usage is TRBJ1-5; 8 bases are a match to TRBD1. Looked up from germline, CDR1 is SGHTA and CDR2 is FQGNSA. V lost 2 bases to trimming and J lost 3 bases; unmatched junction nucleotides: 3. This CDR3 comprises 15 residues. CDR3 DNA sequence: TGTGCCAGCAGCTTAACAGGGGGGACCAATCAGCCCCAGCATTTT. Amino acids: CASSLTGGTNQPQHF.

The chain combines TRBV6-1 with TRBJ2-6; D is ambiguous. Trimming took 0 bases from V and 7 from J, leaving 10 bases between them. Germline V gene sequence: CDR1 MNHNS, CDR2 SASEGT. This CDR3 has 15 residues. CDR3 region: CASSEAVRSANVLTF. DNA of the CDR3: TGTGCCAGCAGTGAAGCAGTCCGATCCGCCAACGTCCTGACTTTC.

Of note for this clonotype: Likely a read error: the CDR3 ends without its conserved phenylalanine or tryptophan. This chain uses TRBV6-1 with TRBJ2-1, with 10 nucleotides matching TRBD2. The V and J ends lost 2 bases and 3 bases, in that order; junction bases with no gene match: 1. Germline lookup yields CDR1 MNHNS and CDR2 SASEGT. This CDR3 is 15 amino acids long. The CDR3 coding sequence is TGTGCCAGCAGTGAAACTAGCGGGGTCTACAATGAGCAGTTCTCC. Its protein product is CASSETSGVYNEQFS.

The genes are TRBV18 and TRBJ1-2; D is ambiguous. From germline, CDR1 is KGHSH and CDR2 LQKENI. Trimming removed 2 bases at V and 8 bases at J, with 18 bases between. The CDR3 runs to 15 residues. CDR3 region: CASSPSGGSGGGYTF. Written as DNA, the CDR3 is TGTGCCAGCTCACCAAGTGGAGGTTCAGGCGGAGGCTACACCTTC.